Below, 7 T cell receptor beta chains from the same sample are listed, as sequenced in a study of neurological immune-mediated disorders. TCRdb ran MiXCR on the 5' RACE reads and lists one entry per CDR3 protein. The sample has under 70,000 distinct CDR3 sequences; 4% to 6% are singletons. The material sequenced was PBMCs. The receptor set was obtained from a woman aged 30 to 39 with multiple sclerosis.

This clonotype was seen at least ten times. The genes are TRBV6-5 and TRBJ2-2; 10 positions match TRBD1. This CDR3 is built from 14 residues. Germline-derived CDR1 and CDR2 are MNHEY and SVGAGI. The ends lost 7 bases at V and 4 bases at J; junction bases unmatched: 3. The CDR3 is CASKWDRGTGELFF. In DNA form, the CDR3 reads TGTGCCAGCAAATGGGACAGGGGCACCGGGGAGCTGTTTTTT.

There are many counts of this clonotype. The chain joins TRBV12-3 or TRBV12-4 to TRBJ1-2, with D maybe TRBD1 (6 bases). This CDR3 is 12 amino acids long. V was trimmed by 4 bases and J by 9 bases, leaving 12 bases between them. CDR3 nucleotide sequence: TGTGCCAGCAGTTCGGACAGCTTTCGCTACACCTTC. Translated, it gives CASSSDSFRYTF.

This clonotype appeared a few times. V and J are TRBV7-9 and TRBJ2-7; weak D call: TRBD1 (5 bases). Germline assignment: CDR1 SEHNR and CDR2 FQNEAQ (reference sequence). CDR3 length equals 13 residues. V lost 6 bases to trimming and J lost 0 bases, with 9 bases between them. The CDR3 reads CASSSGNSYEQYF. CDR3 DNA sequence: TGTGCCAGCAGTTCAGGGAACTCCTACGAGCAGTACTTC. The full variable domain, its missing parts supplied by reference TRBV7-9 and TRBJ2-7, is DTGVSQNPRHKITKRGQNVTFRCDPISEHNRLYWYRQTLGQGPEFLTYFQNEAQLEKSRLLSDRFSAERPKGSFSTLEIQRTEQGDSAMYLCASSSGNSYEQYFGPGTRLTVT.

There are many counts of this clonotype. V usage is TRBV5-1 and J usage is TRBJ1-6, with 9 bases that match TRBD1. V shed 4 bases and J 13 bases; nucleotides not matched to a gene: 15. This CDR3 region has 16 residues. Germline V CDR1 and CDR2: SGHRS, YFSETQ. For the CDR3, the DNA is TGCGCCAGCAGCAGGAGGACAGGGGCCGAGGTGTCGCCCCTCCACTTT. Amino acid sequence: CASSRRTGAEVSPLHF. The full variable domain, in which reference TRBV5-1 and TRBJ1-6 provide the parts outside the CDR3, is KAGVTQTPRYLIKTRGQQVTLSCSPISGHRSVSWYQQTPGQGLQFLFEYFSETQRNKGNFPGRFSGRQFSNSRSEMNVSTLELGDSALYLCASSRRTGAEVSPLHFGNGTRLTVT.

This clonotype was picked up many times. The chain carries TRBV20-1 and TRBJ2-5; 8 nucleotides line up with TRBD1. V shed 6 bases and J 5 bases; nucleotides not matched to a gene: 11. The CDR3 totals 14 residues. Germline assignment: CDR1 DFQATT and CDR2 SNEGSKA (reference sequence). CDR3 DNA sequence: TGCAGTGCCTCCCGGGACAGGCAGTGGGAGACCCAGTACTTC. It specifies CSASRDRQWETQYF.

The rearrangement links TRBV4-1 to TRBJ2-5, with D perhaps given as TRBD1 or TRBD2 (5 bases each). Germline loops: CDR1 MGHRA, CDR2 YSYEKL. V was pared by 2 bases and J by 5 bases, with 9 bases between. The CDR3 extends over 13 amino acids. DNA for the CDR3: TGCGCCAGCAGCCAAAGAGGGGAGGAGACCCAGTACTTC. Translating it yields CASSQRGEETQYF.

This clonotype was seen ten or more times. The chain couples TRBV6-5 to TRBJ2-7; weak D call: TRBD2 (5 bases). Germline CDR1 reads MNHEY; CDR2 reads SVGAGI. V dropped 11 bases and J dropped 0 bases, with 14 bases sitting between them. The CDR3 consists of 13 residues. This chain's CDR3 is CAASPGDSYEQYF. For the CDR3, the DNA is TGTGCCGCCTCCCCCGGGGACTCCTACGAGCAGTACTTC.